The present T cell receptor beta chain was sequenced within a study of cytomegalovirus exposure and HLA in healthy donors. Points from the study as a whole: Analysis performed later found roughly 17,000 TCR beta sequences associated with HLA alleles at 0.05 false discovery rate.

The germline V gene has CDR1 SGHVS and CDR2 FNYEAQ. Trimming at V came to 9 bases and at J to 6 bases, leaving 7 bases not matched to a gene. CDR3 length: 13 residues. Turning to this clone: Its antigen is unidentified.

PCR involved 60 Vbeta and 13 Jbeta primers. Clones were read by immunoSEQ multiplex PCR, and TCRdb kept only the in-frame ones, dropping some. Of 95,000 to 150,000 clones listed, 66% are singletons. Sequenced input: PBMCs. This chain uses TRBV7-6 with TRBJ2-1; 8 bases match TRBD2. The clonotype comes from a man in his late teens or twenties in good health and CMV-seronegative. Written as DNA, the CDR3 is TGTGCCAGTCGGGGACTAGTTTCCAATGAGCAGTTCTTC. It translates to CASRGLVSNEQFF.